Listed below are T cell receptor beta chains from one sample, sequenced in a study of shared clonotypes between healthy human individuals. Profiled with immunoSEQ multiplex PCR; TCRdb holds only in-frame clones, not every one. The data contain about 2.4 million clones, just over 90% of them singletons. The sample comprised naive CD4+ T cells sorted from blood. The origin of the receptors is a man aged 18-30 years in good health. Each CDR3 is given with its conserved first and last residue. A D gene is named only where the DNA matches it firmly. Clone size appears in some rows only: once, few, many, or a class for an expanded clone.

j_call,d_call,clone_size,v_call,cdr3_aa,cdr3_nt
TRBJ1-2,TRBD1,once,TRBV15,CATSRPDRGYGGYTF,TGTGCCACCAGCAGGCCGGACAGGGGATATGGTGGCTACACCTTC
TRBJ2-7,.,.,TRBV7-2,CASSLEGTGTSYEQYF,TGTGCCAGCAGCTTAGAGGGGACGGGCACCTCCTACGAGCAGTACTTC
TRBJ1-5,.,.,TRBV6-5,CASSRDPLGNQPQHF,TGTGCCAGCAGCCGGGACCCGTTGGGCAATCAGCCCCAGCATTTT
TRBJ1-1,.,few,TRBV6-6,CAASGGAANTEAFF,TGTGCCGCCTCGGGAGGAGCGGCGAACACTGAAGCTTTCTTT
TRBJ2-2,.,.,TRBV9,CASSVQGRVTGELFF,TGTGCCAGCAGCGTACAGGGGAGGGTTACCGGGGAGCTGTTTTTT
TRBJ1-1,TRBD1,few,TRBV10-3,CAISELQGSEAFF,TGTGCCATCAGTGAGCTACAGGGGAGCGAAGCTTTCTTT
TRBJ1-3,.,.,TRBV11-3,CASSSGPGNTIYF,TGTGCCAGCAGCTCCGGGCCTGGAAACACCATATATTTT
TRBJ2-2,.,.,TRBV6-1,CATVAGTMGTGELFF,TGTGCCACCGTTGCCGGGACGATGGGCACCGGGGAGCTGTTTTTT
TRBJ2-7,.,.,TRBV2,CASSEEAALTAYEQYF,TGTGCCAGCAGTGAGGAGGCGGCACTAACGGCCTACGAGCAGTACTTC
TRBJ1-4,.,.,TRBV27,CASSAAPAWRTNEKLFF,TGTGCCAGCAGTGCCGCGCCTGCGTGGAGGACTAATGAAAAACTGTTTTTT
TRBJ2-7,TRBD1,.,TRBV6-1,CASSVYQGDLSYEQYF,TGTGCCAGCAGTGTCTACCAGGGGGACCTCTCCTACGAGCAGTACTTC
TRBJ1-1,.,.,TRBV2,CASGHRDNRNWDTEAFF,TGTGCCAGCGGCCACCGGGACAATCGGAATTGGGACACTGAAGCTTTCTTT
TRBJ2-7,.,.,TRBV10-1,CASSTDREAYEQYF,TGCGCCAGCAGTACCGACAGGGAGGCTTACGAGCAGTACTTC
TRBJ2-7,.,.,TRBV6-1,CASSAGPEGYEQYF,TGTGCCAGCAGTGCTGGGCCCGAAGGGTACGAGCAGTACTTC
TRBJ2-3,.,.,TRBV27,CASSGLTDTQYF,TGTGCCAGCAGTGGCCTTACAGATACGCAGTATTTT
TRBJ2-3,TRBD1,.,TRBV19,CASSVLRQGVGTDTQYF,TGTGCCAGTAGTGTTCTCAGGCAGGGGGTCGGCACAGATACGCAGTATTTT
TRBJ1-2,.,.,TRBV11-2,CASRRIMKGGGGYTF,TGTGCCAGCCGAAGAATAATGAAAGGCGGGGGTGGCTACACCTTC
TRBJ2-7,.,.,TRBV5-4,CASSPLEQYF,TGTGCCAGCTCCCCCCTCGAGCAGTACTTC
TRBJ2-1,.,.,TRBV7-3,CASSLNVRRTDNEQFF,TGTGCCAGCAGCTTAAACGTACGTCGGACAGACAATGAGCAGTTCTTC
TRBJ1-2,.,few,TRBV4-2,CASSQDRVDGYTF,TGTGCCAGCAGCCAAGATAGGGTAGATGGCTACACCTTC
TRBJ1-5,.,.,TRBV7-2,CASSLIRDQPQHF,TGTGCCAGCAGCCTGATCAGGGATCAGCCCCAGCATTTT
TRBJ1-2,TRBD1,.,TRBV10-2,CASSEQGAHGYTF,TGCGCCAGCAGTGAACAGGGGGCGCATGGCTACACCTTC
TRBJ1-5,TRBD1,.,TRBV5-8,CASSGRTGGSNQPQHF,TGTGCCAGCAGCGGGAGGACAGGGGGTAGCAATCAGCCCCAGCATTTT
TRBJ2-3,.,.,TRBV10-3,CASVPKGTDTQYF,TGTGCCTCTGTCCCTAAGGGCACAGATACGCAGTATTTT
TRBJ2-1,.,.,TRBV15,CATSRLASYNEQFF,TGTGCCACCAGCAGACTAGCCTCCTACAATGAGCAGTTCTTC
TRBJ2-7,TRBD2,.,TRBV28,CASSPSPGLASYEQYF,TGTGCCAGCAGCCCCAGCCCGGGACTAGCGTCCTACGAGCAGTACTTC
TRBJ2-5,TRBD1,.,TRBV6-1,CASSDRDRGTQYF,TGTGCCAGCAGTGATCGTGACAGGGGGACCCAGTACTTC
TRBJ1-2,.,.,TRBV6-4,CASSDNLGYGYTF,TGTGCCAGCAGTGACAATCTAGGCTATGGCTACACCTTC
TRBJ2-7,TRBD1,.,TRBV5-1,CASSLDDRARHEQYF,TGCGCCAGCAGCTTGGATGACAGGGCGAGGCACGAGCAGTACTTC
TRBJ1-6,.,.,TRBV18,CASSPWRTENSPLHF,TGTGCCAGCTCACCTTGGCGGACTGAGAATTCACCCCTCCACTTT
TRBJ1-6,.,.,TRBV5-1,CASSPVSRDNSPLHF,TGCGCCAGCAGCCCTGTTTCCAGAGATAATTCACCCCTCCACTTT
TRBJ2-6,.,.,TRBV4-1,CASSPVPTVSGANVLTF,TGCGCCAGCAGCCCCGTTCCGACCGTCTCTGGGGCCAACGTCCTGACTTTC
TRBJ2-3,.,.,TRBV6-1,CASSATSGSVTDTQYF,TGTGCCAGCAGTGCCACTAGTGGTAGTGTCACAGATACGCAGTATTTT
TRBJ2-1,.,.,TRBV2,CASSLKEQFF,TGTGCCAGCAGTCTCAAGGAGCAGTTCTTC
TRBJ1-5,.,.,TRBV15,CATSRDWVTNQPQHF,TGTGCCACCAGCAGAGATTGGGTAACCAATCAGCCCCAGCATTTT
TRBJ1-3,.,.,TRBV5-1,CASSFTGSSGNTIYF,TGCGCCAGCAGCTTTACGGGGAGCTCTGGAAACACCATATATTTT
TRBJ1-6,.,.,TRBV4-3,CASSQEVALGGSYNSPLHF,TGCGCCAGCAGCCAAGAGGTCGCCTTGGGGGGCTCCTATAATTCACCCCTCCACTTT
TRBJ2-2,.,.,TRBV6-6,CASSGQPSTGELFF,TGTGCCAGTAGCGGACAGCCGAGCACCGGGGAGCTGTTTTTT
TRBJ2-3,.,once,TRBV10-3,CAISRGTDTQYF,TGTGCCATCAGCCGGGGAACAGATACGCAGTATTTT
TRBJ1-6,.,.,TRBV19,CASSMDWSSYNSPLHF,TGTGCCAGTAGTATGGATTGGAGCTCCTATAATTCACCCCTCCACTTT
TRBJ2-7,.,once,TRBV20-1,CSASKTAEQYF,TGCAGTGCTAGTAAGACGGCCGAGCAGTACTTC
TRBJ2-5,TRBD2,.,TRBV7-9,CASSLRAGGIETQYF,TGTGCCAGCAGCTTGAGGGCGGGGGGAATCGAGACCCAGTACTTC
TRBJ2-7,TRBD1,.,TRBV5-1,CASRTWTGGEYEQYF,TGCGCCAGCAGGACGTGGACAGGGGGCGAGTACGAGCAGTACTTC
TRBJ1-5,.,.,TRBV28,CASSLEAGSVGSQPQHF,TGTGCCAGCAGTTTAGAGGCAGGGTCGGTCGGGAGCCAGCCCCAGCATTTT
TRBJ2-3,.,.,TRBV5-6,CASSHTGQSTDTQYF,TGTGCCAGCAGCCACACGGGACAAAGCACAGATACGCAGTATTTT
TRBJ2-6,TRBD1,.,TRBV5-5,CASSWTGSGANVLTF,TGTGCCAGCAGCTGGACAGGCTCTGGGGCCAACGTCCTGACTTTC
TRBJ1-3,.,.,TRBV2,CASSENGGPGNTIYF,TGTGCCAGCAGTGAAAACGGGGGCCCTGGAAACACCATATATTTT
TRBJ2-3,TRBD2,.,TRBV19,CASQGLAGLTDTQYF,TGTGCCAGTCAAGGACTAGCGGGACTCACAGATACGCAGTATTTT
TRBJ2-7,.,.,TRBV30,CAWSLGVEQYF,TGTGCCTGGAGTTTGGGGGTCGAGCAGTACTTC
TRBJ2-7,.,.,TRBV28,CASSFPTGSSYEQYF,TGTGCCAGCAGTTTCCCAACGGGGAGCTCCTACGAGCAGTACTTC
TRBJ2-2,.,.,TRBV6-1,CASRITTGVTGELFF,TGTGCCAGCAGGATAACAACAGGAGTCACCGGGGAGCTGTTTTTT
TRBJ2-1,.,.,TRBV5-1,CASSQLPTYNEQFF,TGCGCCAGCAGTCAACTACCTACTTACAATGAGCAGTTCTTC
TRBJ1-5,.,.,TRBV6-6,CASGDSRTNQPQHF,TGTGCCAGCGGGGACTCGAGAACCAATCAGCCCCAGCATTTT
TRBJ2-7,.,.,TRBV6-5,CASSYEPNPVSYEQYF,TGTGCCAGCAGTTATGAACCGAACCCAGTCTCCTACGAGCAGTACTTC
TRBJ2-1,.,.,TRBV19,CASIGTYNEQFF,TGTGCCAGTATCGGGACCTACAATGAGCAGTTCTTC
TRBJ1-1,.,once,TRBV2,CASSQGRGRTEAFF,TGTGCCAGCAGTCAGGGGAGGGGGAGGACTGAAGCTTTCTTT
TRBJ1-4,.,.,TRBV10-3,CAISESTEKLFF,TGTGCCATCAGTGAGTCGACTGAAAAACTGTTTTTT
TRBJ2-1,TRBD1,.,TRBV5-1,CASSLDRVYNEQFF,TGCGCCAGCAGCTTAGACAGGGTATACAATGAGCAGTTCTTC
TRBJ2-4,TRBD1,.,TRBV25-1,CASKFRGQGRNIQYF,TGTGCCAGCAAATTTCGAGGACAGGGTAGAAACATTCAGTACTTC
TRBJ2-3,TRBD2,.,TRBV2,CASAGVTDTQYF,TGTGCAAGCGCGGGAGTTACAGATACGCAGTATTTT